This T cell receptor beta chain emerged from a study of shared clonotypes between healthy human individuals (dated by TCRdb to 2020 to 2021). For context, the study as a whole: The cohort included a few men and a couple of women between 18 and 49 years of age. The study deeply sequenced blood TCR repertoires of five healthy adults to estimate repertoire size and the extent of clonotype sharing between individuals. Different laboratories and diverse techniques were used to prepare libraries and sequence TCR repertoires, to increase sequencing depth and limit assay-specific biases. Leukapheresis yielded between about 0.94 and 10 billion PBMCs per donor. For each donor, CD4 naive and CD4 memory were each run on three plates, CD8 naive on two plates, and CD8 memory on one plate.

CDR1 SEHNR and CDR2 FQNEAQ were looked up in the germline V gene (reference sequence). Trimming leaves V shorter by 4 bases and J shorter by 5 bases, with the junction holding 9 bases beyond the gene matches. Including the terminal cysteine and phenylalanine, the CDR3 comprises 16 residues. The kept DNA is CDR3 alone, 48 bases in frame from the first base. The donors were healthy, HIV-negative adults who had no recently reported acute infections or vaccinations. Every donor was a Caucasian adult living in Nashville, Tennessee, USA. Magnetic negative selection was used to enrich CD4+ T cells, after which naive cells were positively selected on CD45RA and the negative fraction became the memory subset. After blood collection by leukapheresis, PBMCs were isolated using Ficoll-Histopaque density gradient centrifugation and then cryopreserved in the vapor phase of liquid nitrogen. Analytical flow cytometry was used to check the purity and quantity of every magnetically sorted T cell population. Each sorted fraction had its genomic DNA isolated and then quantified by UV absorbance on a Nanodrop 2000c.

TCR CDR3 regions were amplified from genomic DNA by multiplex PCR using the deep immunoSEQ assay. Extracted genomic DNA from each cell subset was distributed evenly across all wells of several immunoSEQ 96-well plates, and each plate was treated as a replicate. For sorted subsets, each replicate PCR was loaded with about 0.2 ug genomic DNA, equivalent to 25,000 to 30,000 T cell genomes. The purified libraries were quantified using a Qubit 3.0 fluorometer, sized with a Bioanalyzer 2100, and then quantified again using the KAPA Library Quantification kit. A separate single-read 150-cycle Illumina NextSeq 550 flow cell was used to sequence each immunoSEQ 96-well plate. Under the source paper's analysis protocol: Because only junctional sequences without quality scores were contained in the immunoSEQ output, filtering matching that applied to full-length reads could not be performed. Sequences were annotated with PyIR, a Python wrapper for IgBLAST v1.9, and V/J genes and CDR3 were assigned using IMGT germline references. Reads were filtered out if the reads had weak V/J assignments (E-value above 1e-6), no CDR3, stop codons, out-of-frame junctions, or ambiguous translated residues. V3J clonotypes were defined by identical inferred V gene, J gene, and CDR3 amino acid sequence. Percentage overlap between repertoires was computed as shared unique clonotypes divided by the size of the smaller repertoire. Repertoire richness was assessed with RTK rarefaction, the Chao1 estimator, and Recon v2.1 estimates of unobserved clonotypes. Generation probabilities were computed with OLGA for all TCRbeta clonotypes obtained by the gDNA method from several donors. TCRdb retrieved this table from immuneACCESS and kept in-frame rearrangements only. Not all clones are present; in checked studies, unresolved V genes account for under half, and no reason is known for the remainder. V and J calls and clone size are as listed in that table; D and trimming were resolved from the DNA. In all, the sample holds 2 million to 3 million clones, and over 85% of those were seen once. The top ten clones comprise 0.35% to 0.45% of the sample.

Summary of the overall study and its limitations: Sampling was limited to blood, and TCR repertoires in tissue likely differ from TCR repertoires in blood. Clonotypes shared by all four sorted-subset donors showed higher generation probabilities than non-shared clonotypes. Rarefaction of sorted-subset datasets indicated incomplete sequencing despite the large sequencing depth. About 4.5% of naive CD4, 3.5% of naive CD8, approximately 2.2% of memory CD4, and approximately 0.4% of memory CD8 clonotypes were shared across a few donors. The small number of donors limited the genetic and exposure-history diversity represented. Naive subsets generally had larger estimated clonotype richness than memory subsets did. Pairwise subsampling indicated that sequencing depth was expected to affect the degree of clonotype sharing among donors.

As regards this clone: The antigen it binds to is not known. No much larger clone is present one base from it, and per-base qualities are unavailable.

The sequence came from a young man in good health. Some clones in this sample may be carry-over from other donors' samples. Sequenced sample: naive CD4+ T cells from PBMCs. The cell subset or site label, as the study defines it: CD45RA+ positively selected. The chain is made from TRBV7-9 and TRBJ2-3, with 10 bases matching TRBD1. The CDR3 protein: CASSSPGQGEGDTQYF. The nucleotide sequence reads TGTGCCAGCAGCTCTCCTGGACAGGGGGAGGGAGATACGCAGTATTTT.